These T cell receptor beta chains were read from a single sample in a study of beta chain features in type 1 diabetes. Method: immunoSEQ multiplex PCR; TCRdb's copy keeps in-frame clones and lacks some. The sample carries over 700,000 clones, roughly 16% recorded once. Sequencing was carried out using naive CD4+ T cells from blood. The receptors derive from a woman aged 18-29 years in good health. CDR3s leave out the opening cysteine and the closing phenylalanine or tryptophan.

J: TRBJ2-3; V: TRBV5-1; CDR3: ASSLAGQGGDTQY
J: TRBJ2-3; V: TRBV5-8; CDR3: ASSLVGNPADTQY
J: TRBJ2-3; V: TRBV5-6; CDR3: ATRALSADTQY
J: TRBJ2-3; V: TRBV5-6; CDR3: ASSRTRTQY
J: TRBJ2-1; V: TRBV27; CDR3: ASSLEGYNEQF
J: TRBJ2-3; V: TRBV7-7; CDR3: ASSLPSGTQY
J: TRBJ1-5; V: TRBV7-9; CDR3: ASSSLYSNQPQH
J: TRBJ1-1; V: TRBV14; CDR3: ASSQVSGLNTEAF
J: TRBJ2-1; V: TRBV28; CDR3: ASSSGSYNEQF
J: TRBJ2-7; V: TRBV6-5; CDR3: ASSRQGSSYEQY
J: TRBJ2-7; V: TRBV4-2; CDR3: ASSRDPGTGGYEQY
J: TRBJ2-7; V: TRBV7-2; CDR3: ASSSRGGRSYEQY
J: TRBJ2-7; V: TRBV20-1; CDR3: SASWPHEQY
J: TRBJ2-7; V: TRBV5-1; CDR3: ASSLEVARDRALQY
J: TRBJ2-6; V: TRBV7-2; CDR3: ASSPIGRGDPAGANVLT
J: TRBJ2-2; V: TRBV5-1; CDR3: ASSLTPTGTGELF
J: TRBJ2-5; V: TRBV18; CDR3: ASSPTSGSTETQY
J: TRBJ2-7; V: TRBV7-2; CDR3: ASRLEGKQY
J: TRBJ2-3; V: TRBV18; CDR3: ASSTTSQDTQY
J: TRBJ2-7; V: TRBV6-5; CDR3: ASSQGELYEQY
J: TRBJ2-1; V: TRBV5-1; CDR3: ASSPTGNLNNEQF
J: TRBJ2-1; V: TRBV5-1; CDR3: ASSLGTQSYNEQL
J: TRBJ1-2; V: TRBV14; CDR3: ASSQNAGGYYGYT
J: TRBJ1-5; V: TRBV28; CDR3: ASSPLTQQH
J: TRBJ2-3; V: TRBV15; CDR3: ATSRDRSGTTRDTQY
J: TRBJ2-1; V: TRBV4-2; CDR3: ASSQDLVRYNEQF
J: TRBJ2-3; V: TRBV7-2; CDR3: ASSLLALDGDTQY
J: TRBJ1-3; V: TRBV4-3; CDR3: ASSPGGSGNTIY
J: TRBJ1-5; V: TRBV4-3; CDR3: ASSQEDRWGQPQH
J: TRBJ2-1; V: TRBV9; CDR3: ASSASGGDEQF
J: TRBJ2-7; V: TRBV18; CDR3: ASSPGLAGSYEQY
J: TRBJ2-7; V: TRBV10-3; CDR3: AISEWDGPYEQY
J: TRBJ2-3; V: TRBV5-1; CDR3: ASTQRLAGVGDTQY
J: TRBJ2-4; V: TRBV4-3; CDR3: ASSQDPNVGKNIQY
J: TRBJ2-1; V: TRBV7-8; CDR3: ASSPTYSSYNEQF
J: TRBJ2-2; V: TRBV7-8; CDR3: ASSLRTGATGELF
J: TRBJ2-3; V: TRBV5-1; CDR3: ASSLTSGPTDTQY
J: TRBJ2-3; V: TRBV4-2; CDR3: ASSSGQGNTDTQY
J: TRBJ2-5; V: TRBV5-8; CDR3: ASSFGQGRIIETQY
J: TRBJ2-5; V: TRBV14; CDR3: ASSQHSGLAVETQY
J: TRBJ1-5; V: TRBV6-1; CDR3: ASSGYRGEQPQH
J: TRBJ2-1; V: TRBV27; CDR3: ASSRTKSSYNEQF
J: TRBJ2-1; V: TRBV5-6; CDR3: ASSATGLHKGQF
J: TRBJ2-5; V: TRBV5-4; CDR3: ASSDGTGAPQY
J: TRBJ2-5; V: TRBV7-2; CDR3: ASSLAYQETQY
J: TRBJ2-3; V: TRBV9; CDR3: ASSVGGRSTDTQY